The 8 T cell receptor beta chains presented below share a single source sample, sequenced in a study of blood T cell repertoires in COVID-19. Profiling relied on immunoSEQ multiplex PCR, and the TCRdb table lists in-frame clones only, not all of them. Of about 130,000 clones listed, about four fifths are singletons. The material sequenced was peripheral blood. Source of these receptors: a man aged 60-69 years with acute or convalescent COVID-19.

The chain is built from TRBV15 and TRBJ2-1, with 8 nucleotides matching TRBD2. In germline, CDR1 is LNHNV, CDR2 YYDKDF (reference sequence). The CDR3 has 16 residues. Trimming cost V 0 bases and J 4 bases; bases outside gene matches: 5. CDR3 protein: CATSRDSGMRYNEQFF. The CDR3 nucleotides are TGTGCCACCAGCAGAGATAGCGGGATGAGGTACAATGAGCAGTTCTTC.

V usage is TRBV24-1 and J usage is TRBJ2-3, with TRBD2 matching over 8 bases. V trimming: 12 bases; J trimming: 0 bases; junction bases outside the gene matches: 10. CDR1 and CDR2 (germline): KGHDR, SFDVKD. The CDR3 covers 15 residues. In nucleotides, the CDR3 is TGTGCCGTCAGACCCACTAGCGGTAGCACAGATACGCAGTATTTT. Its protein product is CAVRPTSGSTDTQYF.

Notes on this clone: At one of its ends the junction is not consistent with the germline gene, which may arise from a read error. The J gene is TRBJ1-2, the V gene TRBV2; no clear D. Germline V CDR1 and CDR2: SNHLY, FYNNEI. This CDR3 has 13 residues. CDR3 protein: CASSDLPGGFQAF. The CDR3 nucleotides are TGTGCCAGCAGTGACCTCCCTGGAGGGTTTCAGGCCTTC.

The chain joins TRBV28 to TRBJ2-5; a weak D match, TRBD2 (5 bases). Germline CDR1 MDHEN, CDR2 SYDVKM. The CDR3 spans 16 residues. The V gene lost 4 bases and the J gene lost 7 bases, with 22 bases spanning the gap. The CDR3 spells CASSSWTASAGVTQYF. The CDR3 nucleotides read TGTGCCAGCAGTTCATGGACGGCCTCAGCCGGGGTGACCCAGTACTTC.

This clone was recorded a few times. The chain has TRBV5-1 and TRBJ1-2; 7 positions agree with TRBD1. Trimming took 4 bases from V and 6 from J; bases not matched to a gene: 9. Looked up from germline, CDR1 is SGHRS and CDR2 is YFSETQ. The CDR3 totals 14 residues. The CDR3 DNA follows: TGCGCCAGCAGCCGAGACAGGGTGGGAAATGGCTACACCTTC. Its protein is CASSRDRVGNGYTF.

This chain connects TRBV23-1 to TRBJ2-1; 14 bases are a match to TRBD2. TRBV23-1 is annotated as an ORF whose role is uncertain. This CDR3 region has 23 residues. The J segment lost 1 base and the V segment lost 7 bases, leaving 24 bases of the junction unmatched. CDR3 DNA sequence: TGCGCCAGCATCTACCCGGGACAGGCCCGTCCGGGACTAGCGGGAGATTCCTACAATGAGCAGTTCTTC. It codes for CASIYPGQARPGLAGDSYNEQFF.

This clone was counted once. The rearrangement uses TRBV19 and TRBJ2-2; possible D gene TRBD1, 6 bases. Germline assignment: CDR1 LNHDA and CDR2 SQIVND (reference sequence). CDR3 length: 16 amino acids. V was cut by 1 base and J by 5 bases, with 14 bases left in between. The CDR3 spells CASSIVSGDGTGELFF. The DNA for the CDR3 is TGTGCCAGTAGTATAGTGTCAGGGGATGGAACCGGGGAGCTGTTTTTT.

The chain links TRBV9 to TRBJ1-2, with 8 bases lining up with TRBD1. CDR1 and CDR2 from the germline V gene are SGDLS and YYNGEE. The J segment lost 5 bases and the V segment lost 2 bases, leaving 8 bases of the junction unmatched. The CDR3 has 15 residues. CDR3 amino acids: CASSVLSTGEYGYTF. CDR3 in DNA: TGTGCCAGCAGCGTTTTGTCGACAGGGGAATATGGCTACACCTTC.